This T cell receptor (beta chain) was recovered during a study of T cell changes during pregnancy in multiple sclerosis. Looked up from germline, CDR1 is MGHRA and CDR2 is YSYEKL. Trimming removed 1 base at V and 7 bases at J, with 8 bases between. CDR3 length: 13 amino acids. Clones were read by immunoSEQ multiplex PCR, and TCRdb kept only the in-frame ones, dropping some. The repertoire holds under 80,000 clones, with approximately 88% as singletons. The sequence came from a female donor with multiple sclerosis, enrolled in a pregnancy study. This chain links TRBV4-1 with TRBJ2-1, with D tentatively TRBD2 (6 bases). The sample consisted of peripheral blood, taken in the first trimester of pregnancy. The DNA of the CDR3 is TGCGCCAGCAGCCAAGGGGCGGGGAATGAGCAGTTCTTC. This translates into CASSQGAGNEQFF.